This T cell receptor (beta chain) was sequenced for a study of blood T cell repertoires in COVID-19. Only in-frame clones appear in the TCRdb table, and some are missing; sequencing was by immunoSEQ multiplex PCR. The profile shows around 250,000 clones, approximately 90% of them singletons. CDR3 size: 15 residues. CDR1 is MNHEY and CDR2 is SMNVEV in the germline V gene (reference sequence). The V end lost 3 bases, the J end lost 8 bases, and 14 bases lay between the germline ends. The TCR originated in a man aged 18-30 years who had recovered from COVID-19. The chain carries TRBV27 and TRBJ1-6; no clear D gene. Sequencing was done on a sample of PBMCs or T cells enriched from blood (not recorded which). CDR3 region: CASSFRAPRDSPLHF. The CDR3 nucleotides are TGTGCCAGCAGTTTCCGGGCCCCGCGGGATTCACCCCTCCACTTT.